Included here is one T cell receptor (beta chain) sequence, with context. Its specificity is unknown. This sample was taken from a study of T cell repertoires in ileal Crohn's disease. Background on the study: Median disease duration was approximately eight years; about 37% smoked at surgery. About half of patients got postoperative therapy: around 10 thiopurines, about 20 anti-TNF. Every patient was operated on for stricturing (approximately 60%) or penetrating (about 40%) complications. Whole-study results and caveats: Sorted CD8 T cells held more high-frequency clones than CD4.

Trimming cost V 4 bases and J 0 bases; bases outside gene matches: 0. The CDR3 consists of 13 residues. Germline V lookup: CDR1 MNHEY, CDR2 SVGAGI. The data were produced by immunoSEQ multiplex PCR, yet TCRdb's version contains in-frame clones alone and is incomplete. This sample yields tens of thousands of clones, of which roughly three quarters are seen a single time; around 5.5% belongs to the top ten. The sample was ileal tissue. The receptor was isolated from an adult with Crohn's disease. The chain recombines TRBV6-5 with TRBJ2-7; 7 bases match TRBD1. CDR3 sequence (DNA): TGTGCCAGCAGTTGGGACAGCTCCTACGAGCAGTACTTC. This sequence encodes CASSWDSSYEQYF.